This record covers a single TCR beta chain. This clonotype appeared many times. Its antigen is not yet known. Per-base qualities were not stored, and no clone one base away is much larger. The library was built by means of 5' RACE. These reads were obtained on a NextSeq 500. Unique molecular identifiers were attached to individual cDNA molecules in the TCR library protocol so that sequencing error and PCR bias could be corrected. Both TCR alpha and beta chains were sequenced, and tight co-correlation was observed between alpha and beta sequence abundances in each sample. Per the original workflow: Decombinator V4 was used to annotate the V gene, J gene and CDR3 of the TCR sequences. Expanded TCRs were defined as changing significantly between any two time points under a Poisson model with p below 0.0001. TCR abundances were normalised to the total number of TCRs sequenced in each sample and reported as counts per million. TRAV1-2 paired with TRAJ12, TRAJ20 or TRAJ33 defined MAIT TCRs, while TRAV10 paired with TRAJ18 defined iNKT TCRs. VDJdb, accessed on 1 November 2021, was searched for TCRs annotated for CMV, EBV and SARS-CoV-2, and TCRs annotated for more than one antigen were excluded. The public reads were quality trimmed at Q25 with fastp and then assembled into clones with MiXCR by TCRdb, keeping productive beta chains. Entries that share a CDR3 protein sequence are merged under the most common genes and DNA. The V and J calls here are based on TCRdb, not the publication. This sample lists 35,000 to 50,000 distinct CDR3 sequences; roughly 6.2% were detected once. The ten largest clones represent about 8% of the sample.

The study was a case-control design nested within a healthcare worker cohort in London, UK, with weekly nasopharyngeal swab PCR tests and blood sampling. Between 23 and 31 March 2020, the week of the UK lockdown, healthcare workers were enrolled and then followed up weekly for as long as 16 weeks. The data are from a study of early T cells in non-severe SARS-CoV-2 infection (dated by TCRdb to 2020 to 2023). Regarding the study in general: TCR sequencing used bulk RNA from unsorted whole blood, so alpha and beta chains could not be paired. Results and caveats for the whole study, not just this receptor: Matching against VDJdb was skewed toward anti-spike CD8 responses, likely underestimated virus-specific expansions, and missed private and CD4 specificities.

Counted from cysteine to phenylalanine, this CDR3 has 14 amino acids. The DNA shown is the 42-base CDR3, in frame from base 1. CDR1 and CDR2, looked up from the germline V gene, are MGHDK and SYGVNS. V loses 2 bases of germline sequence and J loses 9 bases, and the interval between the two ends is 11 bases. Sequenced here: whole blood, sampled at baseline. The source is an adult who was a healthcare worker with PCR-confirmed SARS-CoV-2 infection or an uninfected control (not recorded which). The chain couples TRBV25-1 to TRBJ1-6; the D gene cannot be resolved reliably. The sequence in DNA is TGTGCCAGCAGTGAACCCCCAACGGGTTCACCCCTCCACTTT. Its protein product is CASSEPPTGSPLHF.